The next 24 T cell receptor beta chains were all read from a single sample in a study of vaccination effects on CD4 cells after COVID-19 (dated by TCRdb to the early 2020s). Antigens for these TCRs are unknown. In the ViraFEST assay, PBMC were stimulated with viral peptide pools, and antigen-specific CD4+ T cell clonotypes were then identified by expansion using TCR sequencing. After about 9 days of culture, CD4+ T cells were isolated with the EasySep CD4+ T cell isolation kit. Convalescent patients had PCR-confirmed SARS-CoV-2 infection between March and December 2020, before Alpha, Beta and Delta variants emerged in the United States. Library method: the immunoSEQ multiplex PCR assay. TCRdb holds this immuneACCESS table with in-frame rearrangements only. Some clones are missing; in checked studies, unresolved V genes explain under half, and the rest has no known cause. Within this sample are 63,000 or so clones, with roughly 73% of them counted one time only. Under 6% of the sample rests with the top ten.

This specimen consisted of CD4+ T cells from PBMCs cultured with HIV peptides, obtained before COVID-19 vaccination. The meaning of the sample's cell subset or site label: HIV-1 Nef peptide pool negative control/reference culture. The receptors were gathered from a human donor who had a prior SARS-CoV-2 infection.

This clone has more than one count but fewer than ten. This chain connects TRBV2 to TRBJ2-2, with D perhaps TRBD2 (6 bases). The CDR3 length is 16 residues. V dropped 9 bases and J dropped 0 bases, with 17 bases sitting between them. Looked up from germline, CDR1 is SNHLY and CDR2 is FYNNEI. The CDR3 is CASSSQGLANTGELFF. In nucleotides, the CDR3 is TGTGCCAGTTCCTCCCAGGGACTTGCGAACACCGGGGAGCTGTTTTTT.

The rearrangement uses TRBV6-5 and TRBJ1-1; a possible D gene is TRBD1 (5 bases). In germline, CDR1 is MNHEY, CDR2 SVGAGI. This CDR3 is built from 15 residues. Deletions cut 7 bases from V and 0 bases from J, with 15 bases between. The CDR3 here is CASMRPGGMNTEAFF. Here the CDR3 DNA reads TGTGCCAGCATGAGGCCGGGGGGGATGAACACTGAAGCTTTCTTT.

The rearrangement joins TRBV6-2 or TRBV6-3 to TRBJ2-3; 10 bases are shared with TRBD2. Germline V gene data show CDR1 as MNHEY and CDR2 as SVGEGT. The CDR3 totals 16 residues. With 4 bases clipped from V and 4 bases from J, the junction kept 8 bases outside the gene matches. CDR3 loop: CASSFPSSGSADTQYF. CDR3 in DNA: TGTGCCAGCAGTTTTCCTTCTAGCGGGAGCGCAGATACGCAGTATTTT.

This clone was detected only a few times. The chain combines TRBV3-1 (or the pseudogene TRBV3-2) with TRBJ1-6; D gene ambiguous. The CDR3 is 13 amino acids. V gave up 4 bases and J gave up 10 bases, with 11 bases separating them. The germline CDR1 and CDR2 sequences are LGHDT and YNNKEL (reference sequence). In DNA, the CDR3 is TGTGCCAGCAGCCCATCCATGGCCTCACCCCTCCACTTT. This codes for CASSPSMASPLHF.

This rearrangement joins TRBV7-2 to TRBJ2-5, with D hard to call. The CDR3 contains 13 residues. Germline V gene data show CDR1 as SGHTA and CDR2 as FQGNSA. The V end was cut by 1 base, the J end by 4 bases, with 7 bases between. The CDR3 sequence: CASSLVFAETQYF. DNA of the CDR3: TGTGCCAGCAGCTTAGTCTTTGCAGAGACCCAGTACTTC.

The chain employs TRBV10-3 and TRBJ1-2; D is ambiguous. Trimming left V 6 bases short and J 0 bases short, with 14 bases between. The germline V gene encodes CDR1 ENHRY and CDR2 SYGVKD. This CDR3 region has 15 residues. Here the CDR3 reads CAISEGGSANYGYTF. CDR3 sequence (DNA): TGTGCCATCAGCGAAGGAGGGAGCGCTAACTATGGCTACACCTTC.

The V call is TRBV2, the J call TRBJ1-3; TRBD1 is a possible D gene (5 bases). CDR1 and CDR2 from the germline V gene are SNHLY and FYNNEI. The CDR3 length is 15 residues. V was cut by 5 bases and J by 1 base, with 12 bases left in between. The CDR3 DNA is TGTGCCAGCAGTTCATATGGGGGATCTGGAAACACCATATATTTT. It translates to CASSSYGGSGNTIYF.

This clone appeared a few times. The gene calls are TRBV5-5 and TRBJ1-1; D is unclear. V lost 2 bases and J lost 0, with 8 bases in between. The germline V gene has CDR1 SGHKS and CDR2 YYEKEE (reference sequence). The CDR3 runs to 14 residues. The CDR3 reads CASSFQNVNTEAFF. For the CDR3, the DNA is TGTGCCAGCAGCTTTCAGAACGTGAACACTGAAGCTTTCTTT.

The rearrangement joins TRBV9 to TRBJ2-1; 7 nucleotides align to TRBD2. Trimming cost V 0 bases and J 6 bases; bases outside gene matches: 3. The CDR3 is made up of 14 amino acids. Germline lookup yields CDR1 SGDLS and CDR2 YYNGEE. CDR3 loop: CASSVGGTTNEQFF. The CDR3 nucleotides read TGTGCCAGCAGCGTAGGTGGGACTACCAATGAGCAGTTCTTC.

This clone was observed a single time. The chain carries TRBV7-2 and TRBJ2-3; no firm D call. V was pared by 6 bases and J by 2 bases, with 9 bases between. CDR1 and CDR2 from the germline V gene are SGHTA and FQGNSA. This CDR3 is 13 amino acids long. Here the CDR3 reads CASSLAYTDTQYF. CDR3 DNA sequence: TGTGCCAGCAGTCTCGCATACACAGATACGCAGTATTTT.

The chain links TRBV5-1 to TRBJ1-4, with 7 bases fitting TRBD1. CDR1 SGHRS and CDR2 YFSETQ come from the germline V gene. CDR3 size: 15 residues. J lost 5 bases, V lost 3 bases, and 7 bases had no gene match. The CDR3 is CASSSYRGLNEKLFF. In DNA, the CDR3 is TGCGCCAGCAGCTCCTACAGGGGATTAAATGAAAAACTGTTTTTT.

As regards this clone: Mismatch with germline at one junction end may stem from a read error. V and J are TRBV6-5 and TRBJ2-7; 9 nucleotides match TRBD2. Germline values: CDR1 MNHEY, CDR2 SVGAGI. The CDR3 runs 15 residues. The CDR3 DNA sequence: TGTGCCAGCAGTGACTCAGGTAGCGGGGGCTACGAGCAGTACTTC. It specifies CASSDSGSGGYEQYF.

The chain is built from TRBV24-1 and TRBJ2-3; TRBD2 aligns across 10 bases. The CDR3 has 16 residues. Per germline, CDR1 KGHDR and CDR2 SFDVKD. Trimming cost V 5 bases and J 8 bases; bases outside gene matches: 12. CDR3 coding DNA: TGTGCCACCAGTGCCGGGACTAGCGATGGTCGGCTTACGCAGTATTTT. Its translation: CATSAGTSDGRLTQYF.

This sequence joins TRBV29-1 and TRBJ2-1; the D gene is possibly TRBD2 (5 bases). The ends were cut back, 4 bases at V and 2 bases at J, with 9 bases in the middle. The CDR3 runs 13 residues. Germline CDR1 reads SQVTM; CDR2 reads ANQGSEA. In nucleotides, the CDR3 is TGCAGCGTTGTGGGTAGCGCCTACAATGAGCAGTTCTTC. It yields the protein CSVVGSAYNEQFF.

The chain is built from TRBV5-6 and TRBJ2-2, with D possibly being TRBD2 (6 bases). The CDR3 is made up of 14 amino acids. Germline V gene lookup returns CDR1 SGHDT and CDR2 YYEEEE. Between the trimmed V and J ends, which lost 4 bases and 7 bases, there was a span of 14 bases. Here the CDR3 reads CASSQGTWNGELFF. CDR3 nucleotides: TGTGCCAGCAGCCAAGGGACTTGGAACGGGGAGCTGTTTTTT.

CDR3 amino acids: CSASVRGLYNSPLHF. CDR3 nucleotides: TGCAGTGCTAGTGTGAGGGGACTCTATAATTCACCCCTCCACTTT. The chain employs TRBV20-1 and TRBJ1-6; tentative D call: TRBD1 (5 bases). Looked up from germline, CDR1 is DFQATT and CDR2 is SNEGSKA (reference sequence). The CDR3 has 15 amino acids. V lost 3 bases and J 3 bases, leaving 12 bases between the germline ends.

V usage is TRBV5-1 and J usage is TRBJ1-2; 9 bases line up with TRBD1. Germline values: CDR1 SGHRS, CDR2 YFSETQ. The CDR3 spans 15 residues. The V segment lost 3 bases and the J segment 4 bases; nucleotides outside the gene matches: 7. The CDR3 reads CASSYDSTGGYGYTF. CDR3 in DNA: TGCGCCAGCAGCTACGATTCGACAGGGGGCTATGGCTACACCTTC.

The rearrangement joins TRBV2 to TRBJ1-2; 7 positions agree with TRBD1. Germline V gene sequence: CDR1 SNHLY, CDR2 FYNNEI. V dropped 5 bases and J dropped 5; count of bases not matched to a gene: 11. This CDR3 comprises 15 residues. The DNA of the CDR3 is TGTGCCAGCAGTTGGTCTCCCGGACAGGAATATGGCTACACCTTC. The encoded protein is CASSWSPGQEYGYTF.

J is TRBJ1-2 and V is TRBV11-3, with a possible D match to TRBD1 (5 bases). In germline, CDR1 is SGHNT, CDR2 YENEEA. Trimming removed 11 bases from V and 4 bases from J, with 17 bases in between. This CDR3 is built from 13 residues. The CDR3 loop reads CASARGEAYGYTF. The CDR3 nucleotides are TGTGCCTCCGCCCGGGGGGAGGCCTATGGCTACACCTTC.

The chain links TRBV21-1 to TRBJ2-5; no check of the table's D call, TRBD1, against the DNA was made. TRBV21-1 is described as a pseudogene. The CDR3 is 14 amino acids. The CDR3, as DNA: TGTGCCAGTCGTAAAGCTTCAGGCGAAGAGACCCAGTACTTC. This encodes CASRKASGEETQYF.

The genes are TRBV7-8 and TRBJ1-5, with a tentative D call TRBD1 (5 bases). V was clipped by 2 bases and J by 4 bases, with 15 bases between them. CDR1 is SGHVS, CDR2 FQNEAQ, per germline. The CDR3 totals 16 residues. The CDR3 DNA sequence: TGTGCCAGCAGCTTAACTGCGAGGCAGGGAAATCAGCCCCAGCATTTT. It yields the protein CASSLTARQGNQPQHF.

The V and J genes are TRBV7-3 and TRBJ2-7, with a tentative D call TRBD2 (5 bases). V was trimmed by 4 bases and J by 6 bases, leaving 19 bases between them. This CDR3 has 15 residues. CDR1 is SGHTA, CDR2 FQGTGA, per germline. This CDR3 is CASSSFPGRPSEQYF. CDR3 sequence (DNA): TGTGCCAGCAGCTCGTTTCCGGGGAGACCCTCCGAGCAGTACTTC.

The J gene is TRBJ2-3, the V gene TRBV7-8; no clear D. Germline V CDR1 and CDR2: SGHVS, FQNEAQ. The CDR3 spans 11 residues. The ends were cut back, 4 bases at V and 3 bases at J, with 2 bases in the middle. CDR3 DNA: TGTGCCAGCAGCTCTACAGATACGCAGTATTTT. It specifies CASSSTDTQYF.

V usage is TRBV3-1 (or the pseudogene TRBV3-2) and J usage is TRBJ2-7; possible D gene TRBD2, 6 bases. CDR1 is LGHDT and CDR2 is YNNKEL in the germline V gene (reference sequence). This CDR3 comprises 14 residues. The V end was cut by 7 bases, the J end by 3 bases, with 16 bases between. The CDR3 is CASTQGLRGYEQYF. CDR3 bases: TGTGCCAGCACCCAGGGACTGCGTGGCTACGAGCAGTACTTC.